The 10 T cell receptor beta chains in this list originate from one sample, sequenced in a study of technical replicates of blood from several donors. Assay: immunoSEQ multiplex PCR; the TCRdb copy retains only in-frame clones and omits some. This sample yields roughly 100,000 clones, of which 95% are seen a single time; around 0.36% belongs to the top ten. The sample taken for sequencing was T cells isolated from PBMCs. These receptors were obtained from a human donor in good health.

The chain links TRBV7-6 to TRBJ2-3; 7 bases align to TRBD1. V was clipped by 6 bases and J by 4 bases; unmatched bases: 13. The germline V gene has CDR1 SGHVS and CDR2 FNYEAQ. This CDR3 contains 16 residues. Here the CDR3 reads CASSHLQGEISDTQYF. CDR3 nucleotides: TGTGCCAGCAGTCACCTGCAGGGGGAGATTTCAGATACGCAGTATTTT.

This clone was detected once. V is TRBV4-1 and J is TRBJ2-1, with 7 bases lining up with TRBD2. The J segment lost 6 bases and the V segment lost 1 base, leaving 6 bases of the junction unmatched. CDR3 length equals 15 residues. Germline V gene data show CDR1 as MGHRA and CDR2 as YSYEKL. CDR3 sequence reads: CASSQARGDPNEQFF. DNA for the CDR3: TGCGCCAGCAGCCAAGCCCGGGGGGATCCCAATGAGCAGTTCTTC.

V is TRBV5-6 and J is TRBJ2-1; tentative D call: TRBD1 (6 bases). Germline CDR1 and CDR2: SGHDT and YYEEEE. V was trimmed by 4 bases and J by 8 bases, leaving 19 bases between them. This CDR3 region has 15 residues. CDR3 amino acids: CASSRGTGLFHEQFF. The CDR3 nucleotides read TGTGCCAGCAGCCGAGGTACAGGGCTTTTTCATGAGCAGTTCTTC.

The chain couples TRBV4-2 to TRBJ1-2, with D perhaps matching TRBD1 (5 bases). This CDR3 spans 16 amino acids. V lost 0 bases and J lost 3, with 14 bases in between. Germline CDR1 LGHNA, CDR2 YNFKEQ. CDR3 sequence (DNA): TGTGCCAGCAGCCAAGACCCCGCCAGGGTGGACTATGGCTACACCTTC. Translated, it gives CASSQDPARVDYGYTF.

The chain employs TRBV7-2 and TRBJ1-4; D unresolved. The V gene lost 1 base and the J gene lost 0 bases, with 9 bases spanning the gap. Germline loops: CDR1 SGHTA, CDR2 FQGNSA. CDR3 length: 16 residues. CDR3 sequence reads: CASSLEPPATNEKLFF. The CDR3 DNA is TGTGCCAGCAGCTTAGAACCCCCAGCAACTAATGAAAAACTGTTTTTT.

The CDR3 DNA is TGTGCCAGCAGTTTCCCCAGGGCGGGAGGGCCTCAGGACATTCAGTACTTC. Translating gives CASSFPRAGGPQDIQYF. The chain joins TRBV28 to TRBJ2-4; 9 bases map to TRBD2. Looked up from germline, CDR1 is MDHEN and CDR2 is SYDVKM. The CDR3 has 17 amino acids. V shed 3 bases and J 8 bases; nucleotides not matched to a gene: 14.

This clone occurred once. V is TRBV29-1 and J is TRBJ2-1; TRBD1 is a possible D gene (6 bases). The CDR3 spans 16 residues. CDR1 is SQVTM and CDR2 is ANQGSEA in the germline V gene. Trimming stripped 1 base from V and 0 bases from J, with 13 bases between. The CDR3 here is CSVEADSFISYNEQFF. The CDR3 coding sequence is TGCAGCGTTGAAGCGGACAGTTTTATCTCCTACAATGAGCAGTTCTTC.

This chain uses TRBV5-4 with TRBJ2-2, with 8 positions matching TRBD1. Germline assignment: CDR1 SGHNT and CDR2 YYREEE (reference sequence). This CDR3 spans 18 amino acids. With 2 bases clipped from V and 2 bases from J, the junction kept 11 bases outside the gene matches. As DNA, the CDR3 is TGTGCCAGCAGCTTTAGGACAGGGCAATTTTATAACACCGGGGAGCTGTTTTTT. It codes for CASSFRTGQFYNTGELFF.

This clone was counted a single time. This chain links TRBV4-1 with TRBJ2-1; D possibly corresponds to TRBD1 (6 bases). The germline gives CDR1 MGHRA, CDR2 YSYEKL. Trimming pared 2 bases from V and 6 bases from J, leaving 11 bases between. CDR3 length: 14 amino acids. CDR3: CASSQLQGFNEQFF. DNA for the CDR3: TGCGCCAGCAGCCAATTACAGGGATTCAATGAGCAGTTCTTC.

V and J are TRBV5-1 and TRBJ2-6; D not resolved. V gave up 2 bases and J gave up 1 base, with 4 bases separating them. CDR1 and CDR2 (germline): SGHRS, YFSETQ. The CDR3 runs 14 residues. DNA of the CDR3: TGCGCCAGCAGCTTCCTATCTGGGGCCAACGTCCTGACTTTC. Amino acids: CASSFLSGANVLTF.